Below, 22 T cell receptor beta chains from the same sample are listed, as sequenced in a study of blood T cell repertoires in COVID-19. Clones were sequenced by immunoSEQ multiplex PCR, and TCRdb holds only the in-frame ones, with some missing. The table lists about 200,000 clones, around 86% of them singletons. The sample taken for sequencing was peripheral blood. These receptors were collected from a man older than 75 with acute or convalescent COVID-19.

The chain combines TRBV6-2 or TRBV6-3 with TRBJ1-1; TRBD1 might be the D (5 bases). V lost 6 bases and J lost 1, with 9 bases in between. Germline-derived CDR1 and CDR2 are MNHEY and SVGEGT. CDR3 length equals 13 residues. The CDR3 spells CASSFDRNTEAFF. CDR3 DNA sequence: TGTGCCAGCAGCTTCGACAGGAACACTGAAGCTTTCTTT.

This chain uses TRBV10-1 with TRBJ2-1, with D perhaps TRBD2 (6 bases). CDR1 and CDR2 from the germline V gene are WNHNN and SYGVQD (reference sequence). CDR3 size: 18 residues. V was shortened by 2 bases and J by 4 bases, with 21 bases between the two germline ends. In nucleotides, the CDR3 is TGCGCCAGCAGTGAGCCGAGGGACTCCCCCTTGGGATACAATGAGCAGTTCTTC. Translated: CASSEPRDSPLGYNEQFF.

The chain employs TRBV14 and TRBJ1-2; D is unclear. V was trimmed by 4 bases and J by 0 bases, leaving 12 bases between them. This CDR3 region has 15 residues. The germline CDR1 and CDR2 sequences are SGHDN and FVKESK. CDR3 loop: CASSPQSTPNYGYTF. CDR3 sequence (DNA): TGTGCCAGCAGCCCCCAGTCAACCCCTAACTATGGCTACACCTTC. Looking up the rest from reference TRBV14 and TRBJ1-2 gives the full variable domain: EAGVTQFPSHSVIEKGQTVTLRCDPISGHDNLYWYRRVMGKEIKFLLHFVKESKQDESGMPNNRFLAERTGGTYSTLKVQPAELEDSGVYFCASSPQSTPNYGYTFGSGTRLTVV.

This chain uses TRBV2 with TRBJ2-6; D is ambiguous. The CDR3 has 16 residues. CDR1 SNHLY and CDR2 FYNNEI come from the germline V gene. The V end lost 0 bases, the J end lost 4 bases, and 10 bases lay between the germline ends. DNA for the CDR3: TGTGCCAGCAGTGAAGCGCGGTATTCCGGGGCCAACGTCCTGACTTTC. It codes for CASSEARYSGANVLTF.

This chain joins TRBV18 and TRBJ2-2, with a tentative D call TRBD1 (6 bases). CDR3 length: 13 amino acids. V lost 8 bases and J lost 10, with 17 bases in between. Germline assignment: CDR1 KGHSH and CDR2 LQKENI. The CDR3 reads CASLKTGPEELFF. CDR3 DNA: TGTGCCAGCCTGAAGACAGGCCCGGAGGAGCTGTTTTTT.

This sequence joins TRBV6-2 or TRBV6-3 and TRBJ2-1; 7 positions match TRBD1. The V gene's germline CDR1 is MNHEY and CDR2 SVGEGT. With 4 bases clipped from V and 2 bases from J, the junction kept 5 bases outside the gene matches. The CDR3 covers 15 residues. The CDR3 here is CASSFQGDPYNEQFF. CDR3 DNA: TGTGCCAGCAGTTTTCAGGGGGACCCCTACAATGAGCAGTTCTTC.

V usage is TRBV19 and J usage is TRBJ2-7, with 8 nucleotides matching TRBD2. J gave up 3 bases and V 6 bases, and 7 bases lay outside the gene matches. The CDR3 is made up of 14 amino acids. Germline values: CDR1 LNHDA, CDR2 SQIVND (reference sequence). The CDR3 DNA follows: TGTGCCAGTAGCCGAGCGGGAGTTGGCTACGAGCAGTACTTC. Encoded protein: CASSRAGVGYEQYF.

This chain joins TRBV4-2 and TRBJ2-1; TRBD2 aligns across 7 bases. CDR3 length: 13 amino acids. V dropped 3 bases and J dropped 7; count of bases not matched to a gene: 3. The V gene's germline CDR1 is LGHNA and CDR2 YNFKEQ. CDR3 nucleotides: TGTGCCAGCAGCCACGCCGGGGGGAATGAGCAGTTCTTC. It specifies CASSHAGGNEQFF.

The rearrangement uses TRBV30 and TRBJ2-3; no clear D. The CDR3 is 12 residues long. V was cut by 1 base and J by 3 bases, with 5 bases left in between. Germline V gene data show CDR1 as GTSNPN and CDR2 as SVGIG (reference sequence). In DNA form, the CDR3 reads TGTGCCTGGAGTGCCGGGACAGATACGCAGTATTTT. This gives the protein CAWSAGTDTQYF.

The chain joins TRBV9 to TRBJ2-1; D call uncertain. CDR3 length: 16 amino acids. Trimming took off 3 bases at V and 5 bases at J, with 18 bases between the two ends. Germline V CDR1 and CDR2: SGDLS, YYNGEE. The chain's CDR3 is CASSGLAGRIDNEQFF. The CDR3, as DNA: TGTGCCAGCAGCGGTTTGGCTGGCAGGATCGACAATGAGCAGTTCTTC.

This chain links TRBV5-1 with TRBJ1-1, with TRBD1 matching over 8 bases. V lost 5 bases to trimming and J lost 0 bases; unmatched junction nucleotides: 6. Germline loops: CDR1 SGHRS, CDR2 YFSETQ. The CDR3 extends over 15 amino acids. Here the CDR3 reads CASRLGQGLNTEAFF. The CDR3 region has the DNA TGCGCCAGCAGACTAGGACAGGGTTTGAACACTGAAGCTTTCTTT.

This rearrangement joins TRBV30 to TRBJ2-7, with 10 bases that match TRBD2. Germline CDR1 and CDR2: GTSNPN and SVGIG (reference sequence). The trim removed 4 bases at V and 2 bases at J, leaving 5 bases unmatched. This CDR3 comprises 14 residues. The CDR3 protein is CAWTPAGGPYEQYV. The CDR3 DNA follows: TGTGCCTGGACACCAGCGGGAGGGCCCTACGAGCAGTACGTC.

The CDR3 nucleotides read TGCGCCAGCTCCACCTCGAGGGGGTCCTACCCTAATCAGCCCCAGCATTTT. Its translation is CASSTSRGSYPNQPQHF. V gene TRBV10-1 combines with J gene TRBJ1-5, with a possible D match to TRBD1 (6 bases). Germline CDR1 WNHNN, CDR2 SYGVQD (reference sequence). V was pared by 8 bases and J by 4 bases, with 24 bases between. The CDR3 is 17 residues long.

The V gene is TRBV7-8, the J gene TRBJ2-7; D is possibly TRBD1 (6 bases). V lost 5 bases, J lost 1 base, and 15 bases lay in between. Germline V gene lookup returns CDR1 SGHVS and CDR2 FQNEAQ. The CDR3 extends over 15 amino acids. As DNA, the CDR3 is TGTGCCAGCAGCCGTTCGACAGGCCCGTCCTACGAGCAGTACTTC. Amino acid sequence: CASSRSTGPSYEQYF.

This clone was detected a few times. CDR3 residues: CASSLRRRSNTGELFF. CDR3 nucleotide sequence: TGCGCCAGCAGCTTACGCCGCCGGTCAAACACCGGGGAGCTGTTTTTT. The chain uses TRBV5-1 and TRBJ2-2, with D hard to call. V lost 2 bases to trimming and J lost 2 bases, with 13 bases between them. Germline assignment: CDR1 SGHRS and CDR2 YFSETQ. This CDR3 has 16 amino acids.

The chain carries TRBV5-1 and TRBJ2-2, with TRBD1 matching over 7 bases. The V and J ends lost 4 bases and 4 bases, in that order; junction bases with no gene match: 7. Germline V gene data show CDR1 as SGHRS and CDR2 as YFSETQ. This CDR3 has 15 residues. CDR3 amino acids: CASSLPGTATGELFF. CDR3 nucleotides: TGCGCCAGCAGCCTCCCCGGGACAGCCACCGGGGAGCTGTTTTTT. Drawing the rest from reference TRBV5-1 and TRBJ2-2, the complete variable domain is KAGVTQTPRYLIKTRGQQVTLSCSPISGHRSVSWYQQTPGQGLQFLFEYFSETQRNKGNFPGRFSGRQFSNSRSEMNVSTLELGDSALYLCASSLPGTATGELFFGEGSRLTVL.

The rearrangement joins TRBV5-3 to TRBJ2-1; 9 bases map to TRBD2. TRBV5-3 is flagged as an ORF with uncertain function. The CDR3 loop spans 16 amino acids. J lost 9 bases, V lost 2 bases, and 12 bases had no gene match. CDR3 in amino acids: CARSLGAGGPRTEQFF. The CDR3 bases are TGTGCCAGAAGCTTAGGAGCGGGAGGTCCTAGAACTGAGCAGTTCTTC.

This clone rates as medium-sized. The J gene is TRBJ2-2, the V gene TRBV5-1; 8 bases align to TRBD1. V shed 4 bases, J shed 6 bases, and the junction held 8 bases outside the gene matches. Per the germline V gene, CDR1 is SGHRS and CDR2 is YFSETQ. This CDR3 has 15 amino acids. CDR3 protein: CASSSTGTGPGELFF. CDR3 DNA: TGCGCCAGCAGCAGTACCGGGACAGGTCCCGGGGAGCTGTTTTTT.

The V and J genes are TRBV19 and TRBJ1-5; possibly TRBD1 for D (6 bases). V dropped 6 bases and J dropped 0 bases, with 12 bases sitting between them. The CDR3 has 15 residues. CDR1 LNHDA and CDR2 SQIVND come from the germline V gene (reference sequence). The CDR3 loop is CASRLGQNSNQPQHF. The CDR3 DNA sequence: TGTGCCAGTAGGCTCGGACAGAATAGCAATCAGCCCCAGCATTTT.

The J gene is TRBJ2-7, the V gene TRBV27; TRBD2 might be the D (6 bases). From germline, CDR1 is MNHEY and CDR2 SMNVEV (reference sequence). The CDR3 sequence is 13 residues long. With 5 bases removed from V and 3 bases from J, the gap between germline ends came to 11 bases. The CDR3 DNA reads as TGTGCCAGCAGTGTGACGCGGGGCTACGAGCAGTACTTC. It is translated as CASSVTRGYEQYF.

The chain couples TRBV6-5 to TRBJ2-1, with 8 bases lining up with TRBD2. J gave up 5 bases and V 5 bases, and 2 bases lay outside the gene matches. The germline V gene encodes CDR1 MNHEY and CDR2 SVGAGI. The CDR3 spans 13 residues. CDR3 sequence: CASSILADNEQFF. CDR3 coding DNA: TGTGCCAGCAGTATACTAGCGGACAATGAGCAGTTCTTC.

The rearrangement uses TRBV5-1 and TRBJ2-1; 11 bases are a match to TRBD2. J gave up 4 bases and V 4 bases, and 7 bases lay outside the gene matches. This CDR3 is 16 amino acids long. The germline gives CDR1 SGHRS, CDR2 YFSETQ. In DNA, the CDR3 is TGCGCCAGCAGCCGATTAGCGGGAGGGGGTTACAATGAGCAGTTCTTC. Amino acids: CASSRLAGGGYNEQFF.